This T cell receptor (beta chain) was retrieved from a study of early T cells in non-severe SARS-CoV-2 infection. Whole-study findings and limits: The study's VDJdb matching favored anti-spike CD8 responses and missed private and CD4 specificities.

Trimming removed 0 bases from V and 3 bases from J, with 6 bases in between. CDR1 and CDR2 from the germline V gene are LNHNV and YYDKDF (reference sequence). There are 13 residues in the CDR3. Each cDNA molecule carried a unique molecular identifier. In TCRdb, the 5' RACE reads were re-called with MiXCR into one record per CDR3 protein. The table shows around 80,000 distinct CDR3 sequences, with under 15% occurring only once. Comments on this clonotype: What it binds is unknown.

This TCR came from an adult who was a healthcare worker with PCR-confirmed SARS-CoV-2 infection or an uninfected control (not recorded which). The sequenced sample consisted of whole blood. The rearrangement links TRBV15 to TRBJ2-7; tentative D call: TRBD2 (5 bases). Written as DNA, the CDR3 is TGTGCCACCAGCAGAGAAGGACTCTACGAGCAGTACTTC. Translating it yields CATSREGLYEQYF. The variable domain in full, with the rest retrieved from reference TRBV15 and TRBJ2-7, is DAMVIQNPRYQVTQFGKPVTLSCSQTLNHNVMYWYQQKSSQAPKLLFHYYDKDFNNEADTPDNFQSRRPNTSFCFLDIRSPGLGDTAMYLCATSREGLYEQYFGPGTRLTVT.